This T cell receptor beta chain was identified during a study of graft-versus-host responses after intestinal transplantation. Study-wide background: Anti-thymocyte globulin induction preceded approximately three years of tacrolimus and steroid maintenance in all recipients.

On this clone itself: What it binds is unknown.

V lost 4 bases and J lost 2, with 8 bases in between. Germline V lookup: CDR1 KGHSH, CDR2 LQKENI. The CDR3 is 14 amino acids. Sequencing was performed with immunoSEQ multiplex PCR; in TCRdb, only in-frame clones are kept and a portion is missing. This table holds around 110,000 clones, 90% found once. Study-wide results and limits: GvH clones were found in recipient marrow; some appeared first in ileum or blood.

The chain combines TRBV18 with TRBJ1-4; D may be TRBD1 (5 bases). The sample here was unstimulated CD4+ T cells sorted from spleen or lymph node cells, taken before intestinal transplant. This sequence originates from a human donor who received an intestinal transplant. The CDR3 is CASSLAGTNEKLFF. The CDR3 DNA reads TGTGCCAGCTCACTAGCAGGGACTAATGAAAAACTGTTTTTT.